This T cell receptor beta chain was documented in a study of T-cell reconstitution after alpha-beta-depleted transplantation in children. The TCRbeta library incorporated unique molecular identifiers. MiXCR was run by TCRdb on the PCR reads, yielding one entry per CDR3 protein. The table records almost 500,000 distinct CDR3 sequences, under 15% of them present only once. The CDR3 runs 15 residues. Trimming left V 0 bases short and J 7 bases short, with 16 bases between. CDR1 is LGHNA, CDR2 YSLEER, per germline. The V and J genes are TRBV4-3 and TRBJ2-7; D gene uncertain. Sequences were derived from PBMCs from the stem cell graft donor, sampled from the stem cell graft. The source is a human donor who donated a stem cell graft to a child with combined immunodeficiency. The CDR3 sequence: CASSQDDSSAWEQYF. The CDR3 DNA sequence: TGCGCCAGCAGCCAAGATGACTCCTCAGCTTGGGAGCAGTACTTC.